These 30 T cell receptor beta chains were all obtained from the same sample, sequenced in a study of beta chain features in type 1 diabetes. The whole isolated RNA underwent reverse transcription, so sequencing captured expressed TCRB transcripts. Clones were sequenced by immunoSEQ multiplex PCR, and TCRdb holds only the in-frame ones, with some missing. The sample has around 160,000 clones, 40% to 55% seen once. Material for sequencing was Tregs from blood. The receptors derive from a man aged 18 to 35 in good health.

This chain connects TRBV7-3 to TRBJ2-7; a weak D match, TRBD1 (5 bases). The CDR3 loop spans 13 amino acids. Germline values: CDR1 SGHTA, CDR2 FQGTGA. V gave up 4 bases and J gave up 7 bases, with 14 bases separating them. Here the CDR3 DNA reads TGTGCCAGCAGCTCGGATCCAGGGAAAGAGCAGTACTTC. As protein: CASSSDPGKEQYF.

This clone occurred a few times. This chain joins TRBV5-1 and TRBJ2-7; D perhaps matches TRBD2 (6 bases). The CDR3 sequence is 13 residues long. Per germline, CDR1 SGHRS and CDR2 YFSETQ. V was shortened by 4 bases and J by 5 bases, with 13 bases between the two germline ends. The CDR3, as DNA: TGCGCCAGCAGCGCAGGGACTTCCGACGAGCAGTACTTC. Its translation is CASSAGTSDEQYF.

The chain combines TRBV5-4 with TRBJ2-1; D is perhaps TRBD2 (5 bases). This CDR3 region has 13 residues. Per germline, CDR1 SGHNT and CDR2 YYREEE (reference sequence). V was clipped by 0 bases and J by 8 bases, with 9 bases between them. CDR3 sequence (DNA): TGTGCCAGCAGCTTGGGCCTAGCAGATGAGCAGTTCTTC. Translating gives CASSLGLADEQFF.

The chain carries TRBV9 and TRBJ2-5; maybe TRBD1 (6 bases). Germline values: CDR1 SGDLS, CDR2 YYNGEE. The CDR3 sequence is 16 residues long. Deletions cut 0 bases from V and 3 bases from J, with 15 bases between. The CDR3 DNA reads TGTGCCAGCAGCGTAGCTCTTGTAGGGGGAAAAGAGACCCAGTACTTC. It codes for CASSVALVGGKETQYF.

The chain has TRBV5-1 and TRBJ2-1, with TRBD2 identical over 12 bases. The CDR3 length is 17 residues. CDR1 and CDR2 from the germline V gene are SGHRS and YFSETQ. V trimming: 3 bases; J trimming: 8 bases; junction bases outside the gene matches: 12. CDR3 amino acids: CASSWGLAGLEIDEQFF. The CDR3 nucleotides read TGCGCCAGCAGCTGGGGACTAGCGGGCCTGGAGATCGATGAGCAGTTCTTC.

The rearrangement uses TRBV6-6 and TRBJ1-2; 8 bases align to TRBD1. This CDR3 region has 13 residues. J lost 8 bases, V lost 5 bases, and 7 bases had no gene match. Germline V gives CDR1 MNHNY, CDR2 SVGAGI (reference sequence). The CDR3 loop is CASSRTGRDGYTF. CDR3 bases: TGTGCCAGCAGTCGGACAGGGAGGGACGGCTACACCTTC.

This chain connects TRBV11-2 to TRBJ2-1, with 12 bases lining up with TRBD2. This CDR3 is built from 18 residues. Losses at the gene ends were 5 bases for V and 4 bases for J; bases not matched to a gene: 12. Per the germline V gene, CDR1 is SGHAT and CDR2 is FQNNGV. CDR3 sequence reads: CASSRRPTSGSAYNEQFF. CDR3 DNA: TGTGCCAGCAGCCGCCGACCGACTAGCGGGAGTGCGTACAATGAGCAGTTCTTC. The entire variable domain, with the rest obtained from reference TRBV11-2 and TRBJ2-1, is as follows: EAGVAQSPRYKIIEKRQSVAFWCNPISGHATLYWYQQILGQGPKLLIQFQNNGVVDDSQLPKDRFSAERLKGVDSTLKIQPAKLEDSAVYLCASSRRPTSGSAYNEQFFGPGTRLTVL.

This clone was counted a single time. The rearrangement uses TRBV7-2 and TRBJ2-5, with TRBD2 matching 9 bases. CDR1 and CDR2 (germline): SGHTA, FQGNSA. J was trimmed by 4 bases and V by 4 bases; bases with no gene match: 4. This CDR3 is 14 amino acids long. The CDR3 nucleotides read TGTGCCAGCAGCTACGGACTAGCGCGAGAGACCCAGTACTTC. Translated: CASSYGLARETQYF. Supplemented by reference TRBV7-2 and TRBJ2-5, the full variable domain reads GAGVSQSPSNKVTEKGKDVELRCDPISGHTALYWYRQSLGQGLEFLIYFQGNSAPDKSGLPSDRFSAERTGGSVSTLTIQRTQQEDSAVYLCASSYGLARETQYFGPGTRLLVL.

This clone occurred a few times. The chain employs TRBV7-2 and TRBJ1-1; tentatively, D is TRBD1 (6 bases). V lost 7 bases and J 8 bases, leaving 14 bases between the germline ends. The CDR3 totals 12 residues. Germline V gene lookup returns CDR1 SGHTA and CDR2 FQGNSA. The chain's CDR3 is CASITMTGEAFF. CDR3 DNA: TGTGCCAGCATAACTATGACAGGCGAAGCTTTCTTT.

This clone was counted between two and nine times. This chain links TRBV28 with TRBJ2-1; D may be TRBD2 (5 bases). In germline, CDR1 is MDHEN, CDR2 SYDVKM. V was pared by 2 bases and J by 6 bases, with 8 bases between. CDR3 size: 13 residues. CDR3 in DNA: TGTGCCAGCAGTTTACTAGCATCCAATGAGCAGTTCTTC. This codes for CASSLLASNEQFF.

This clone appeared a single time. The chain is built from TRBV5-1 and TRBJ2-3; 8 bases align to TRBD1. The V segment lost 6 bases and the J segment 2 bases; nucleotides outside the gene matches: 11. The CDR3 runs 16 residues. CDR1 SGHRS and CDR2 YFSETQ come from the germline V gene. The CDR3 DNA is TGCGCCAGCACCAGACCCGGACAGGGTGCCACAGATACGCAGTATTTT. Protein product: CASTRPGQGATDTQYF.

This rearrangement joins TRBV29-1 to TRBJ1-2; TRBD1 is a possible D gene (6 bases). CDR1 and CDR2 (germline): SQVTM, ANQGSEA. V lost 6 bases and J lost 5, with 10 bases in between. CDR3 length: 11 amino acids. The CDR3 DNA reads TGCAGCGTCAGGGGATATTATGGCTACACCTTC. This codes for CSVRGYYGYTF.

J is TRBJ2-5 and V is TRBV20-1; D unresolved. Germline V CDR1 and CDR2: DFQATT, SNEGSKA (reference sequence). V was trimmed by 6 bases and J by 4 bases, leaving 9 bases between them. CDR3 length: 11 residues. As DNA, the CDR3 is TGCAGTGCCGTTGGCTTAGAGACCCAGTACTTC. This translates into CSAVGLETQYF.

The chain joins TRBV4-3 to TRBJ2-7; TRBD1 matches at 9 bases. Per the germline V gene, CDR1 is LGHNA and CDR2 is YSLEER. The CDR3 covers 15 residues. The V and J ends lost 1 base and 5 bases, in that order; junction bases with no gene match: 6. The DNA for the CDR3 is TGCGCCAGCAGCCAAGTCGGGACAGGGTTACACGAGCAGTACTTC. This sequence encodes CASSQVGTGLHEQYF.

The sample holds one count of this clone. J is TRBJ1-2 and V is TRBV7-9, with a possible D match to TRBD1 (6 bases). Germline CDR1 is SEHNR and CDR2 is FQNEAQ (reference sequence). This CDR3 spans 16 amino acids. Between the trimmed V and J ends, which lost 2 bases and 8 bases, there was a span of 21 bases. CDR3: CASSLLGLQGWRGYTF. CDR3 nucleotide sequence: TGTGCCAGCAGCTTATTGGGCTTACAGGGATGGCGGGGCTACACCTTC.

This clone was detected a few times. The CDR3 spells CSVAGYNEQFF. CDR3 bases: TGCAGCGTTGCCGGCTACAATGAGCAGTTCTTC. This chain joins TRBV29-1 and TRBJ2-1; no clear D gene. Germline-derived CDR1 and CDR2 are SQVTM and ANQGSEA. The CDR3 has 11 residues. With 4 bases removed from V and 3 bases from J, the gap between germline ends came to 4 bases.

The J gene is TRBJ2-1, the V gene TRBV9; 9 bases fit TRBD1. There are 15 residues in the CDR3. The V gene's germline CDR1 is SGDLS and CDR2 YYNGEE. J gave up 4 bases and V 3 bases, and 5 bases lay outside the gene matches. CDR3 nucleotide sequence: TGTGCCAGCAGCGCACAGGGGGCGGGATACAATGAGCAGTTCTTC. This encodes CASSAQGAGYNEQFF. Looking up the rest from reference TRBV9 and TRBJ2-1 gives the full variable domain: DSGVTQTPKHLITATGQRVTLRCSPRSGDLSVYWYQQSLDQGLQFLIQYYNGEERAKGNILERFSAQQFPDLHSELNLSSLELGDSALYFCASSAQGAGYNEQFFGPGTRLTVL.

Regarding this clone: Other DNA sequences within the sample encode an identical CDR3. This chain connects TRBV7-2 to TRBJ2-7; D is unclear. The germline V gene has CDR1 SGHTA and CDR2 FQGNSA. V was clipped by 5 bases and J by 2 bases, with 7 bases between them. The CDR3 consists of 12 residues. CDR3 bases: TGTGCCAGCAGCCGTCTTGCCTACGAGCAGTACTTC. This gives the protein CASSRLAYEQYF.

This clone was seen more than once but under ten times. The chain uses TRBV2 and TRBJ2-1; no definite D call. Germline V lookup: CDR1 SNHLY, CDR2 FYNNEI. There are 13 residues in the CDR3. Trimming removed 8 bases from V and 3 bases from J, with 11 bases in between. The CDR3 loop is CASLGGRYNEQFF. CDR3 nucleotide sequence: TGTGCCAGCTTAGGCGGCCGCTACAATGAGCAGTTCTTC.

J is TRBJ2-1 and V is TRBV9; 9 nucleotides match TRBD2. The germline CDR1 and CDR2 sequences are SGDLS and YYNGEE. V was clipped by 1 base and J by 2 bases; unmatched bases: 4. CDR3 length: 16 residues. The CDR3 nucleotides are TGTGCCAGCAGCGTAAGTGCGGGGGGGACCTACAATGAGCAGTTCTTC. Residues: CASSVSAGGTYNEQFF.

The V gene is TRBV10-3, the J gene TRBJ2-6, with 7 bases matching TRBD1. This CDR3 spans 17 amino acids. The V gene's germline CDR1 is ENHRY and CDR2 SYGVKD. Losses at the gene ends were 6 bases for V and 0 bases for J; bases not matched to a gene: 8. CDR3 residues: CAISDGQVISGANVLTF. The CDR3 DNA is TGTGCCATCAGCGACGGACAGGTGATCTCTGGGGCCAACGTCCTGACTTTC.

This chain connects TRBV30 to TRBJ2-5; 15 bases are shared with TRBD2. With 1 base clipped from V and 4 bases from J, the junction kept 1 base outside the gene matches. Germline-derived CDR1 and CDR2 are GTSNPN and SVGIG (reference sequence). The CDR3 sequence is 15 residues long. In DNA, the CDR3 is TGTGCCTGGAGTGCGGGACTAGCGGGAGGAGAGACCCAGTACTTC. Encoded protein: CAWSAGLAGGETQYF.

This clone was seen a handful of times. The CDR3 nucleotides are TGTGCCAGCAGCTCCCCCGGTGATACGCAGTATTTT. Translation gives CASSSPGDTQYF. V usage is TRBV7-9 and J usage is TRBJ2-3, with D hard to call. Trimming took off 4 bases at V and 6 bases at J, with 8 bases between the two ends. The CDR3 is made up of 12 amino acids. Germline CDR1 reads SEHNR; CDR2 reads FQNEAQ (reference sequence). The whole variable domain, remainder taken from reference TRBV7-9 and TRBJ2-3, is DTGVSQNPRHKITKRGQNVTFRCDPISEHNRLYWYRQTLGQGPEFLTYFQNEAQLEKSRLLSDRFSAERPKGSFSTLEIQRTEQGDSAMYLCASSSPGDTQYFGPGTRLTVL.

The gene calls are TRBV5-1 and TRBJ2-3; TRBD2 might be the D (6 bases). Germline CDR1 SGHRS, CDR2 YFSETQ. Trimming left V 8 bases short and J 4 bases short, with 17 bases between. CDR3 size: 14 residues. In DNA, the CDR3 is TGCGCCAGTGGGGACTCTCTACCTTCAGATACGCAGTATTTT. It translates to CASGDSLPSDTQYF.

The rearrangement joins TRBV18 to TRBJ2-7; TRBD2 matches at 7 bases. Germline assignment: CDR1 KGHSH and CDR2 LQKENI. V trimming: 6 bases; J trimming: 7 bases; junction bases outside the gene matches: 15. The CDR3 runs to 15 residues. The CDR3 DNA follows: TGTGCCAGCTCCCACGGGGGGACGGTTTTTAGGGAGCAGTACTTC. Translating gives CASSHGGTVFREQYF.

There are a few counts of this clone. In DNA form, the CDR3 reads TGTGCCAGCAGGGGAGGGGCGCGTAATTCACCCCTCCACTTT. Protein: CASRGGARNSPLHF. The chain links TRBV6-6 to TRBJ1-6; the D gene is possibly TRBD1 (5 bases). The CDR3 is 14 amino acids. Trimming cost V 6 bases and J 6 bases, with 12 bases left between them. The germline V gene has CDR1 MNHNY and CDR2 SVGAGI (reference sequence).

The chain carries TRBV10-3 and TRBJ2-2; D not certain. Germline V gene lookup returns CDR1 ENHRY and CDR2 SYGVKD. The V gene lost 6 bases and the J gene lost 0 bases, with 5 bases spanning the gap. The CDR3 loop spans 13 amino acids. The CDR3 DNA is TGTGCCATCAGGGCAACGAACACCGGGGAGCTGTTTTTT. Residues: CAIRATNTGELFF.

Only a few counts were recorded for this clone. The chain employs TRBV30 and TRBJ2-2, with TRBD1 identical over 7 bases. Trimming took 3 bases from V and 4 from J; bases not matched to a gene: 5. CDR3 length: 14 residues. Germline loops: CDR1 GTSNPN, CDR2 SVGIG (reference sequence). The chain's CDR3 is CAWRKGQLTGELFF. DNA for the CDR3: TGTGCCTGGAGGAAGGGACAGCTCACCGGGGAGCTGTTTTTT.

The J gene is TRBJ1-5, the V gene TRBV28; TRBD1 matches 9 bases. Per the germline V gene, CDR1 is MDHEN and CDR2 is SYDVKM. The CDR3 totals 16 residues. Trimming cost V 5 bases and J 3 bases; bases outside gene matches: 8. CDR3 region: CASSPSGTGTNQPQHF. CDR3 coding DNA: TGTGCCAGCAGTCCCTCTGGGACAGGGACCAATCAGCCCCAGCATTTT.

The chain is built from TRBV16 and TRBJ2-3, with TRBD1 as a possible D gene (6 bases). Germline V CDR1 and CDR2: KGHSY, FQNENV. The CDR3 extends over 14 amino acids. V lost 5 bases and J 2 bases, leaving 11 bases between the germline ends. DNA for the CDR3: TGTGCCAGCAGCTTGCGACAGGACACAGATACGCAGTATTTT. As protein: CASSLRQDTDTQYF.